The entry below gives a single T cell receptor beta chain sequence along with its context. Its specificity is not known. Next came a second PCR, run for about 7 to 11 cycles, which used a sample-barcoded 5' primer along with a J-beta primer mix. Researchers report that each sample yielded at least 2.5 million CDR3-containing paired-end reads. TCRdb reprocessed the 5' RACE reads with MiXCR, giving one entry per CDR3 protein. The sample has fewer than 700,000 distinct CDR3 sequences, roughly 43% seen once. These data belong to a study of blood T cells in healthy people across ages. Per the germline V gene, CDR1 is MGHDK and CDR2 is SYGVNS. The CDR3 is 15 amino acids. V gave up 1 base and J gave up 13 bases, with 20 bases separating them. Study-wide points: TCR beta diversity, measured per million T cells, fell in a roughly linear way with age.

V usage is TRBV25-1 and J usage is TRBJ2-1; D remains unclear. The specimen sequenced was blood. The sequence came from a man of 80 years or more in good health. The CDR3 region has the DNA TGTGCCAGCAGTGAATCCGCCACGCGGTCAGAGACCCAGTTCTTC. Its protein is CASSESATRSETQFF.